This T cell receptor (beta chain) was obtained from a study of blood T cell repertoires in COVID-19. The CDR3 covers 13 residues. CDR1 is LNHDA and CDR2 is SQIVND in the germline V gene (reference sequence). The V and J ends lost 7 bases and 6 bases respectively, with 13 bases between them. Libraries were prepared by immunoSEQ multiplex PCR; TCRdb keeps only in-frame clonotypes and omits some of them. This table holds about 150,000 clones, over 70% found once. The gene calls are TRBV19 and TRBJ1-5, with unresolved D. Sequences were obtained from peripheral blood. The TCR comes from a man in his sixties with acute or convalescent COVID-19. CDR3 in amino acids: CASTLEYGQPQHF. The CDR3 nucleotides read TGTGCCAGTACCTTAGAATATGGTCAGCCCCAGCATTTT. Based on the CDR3 plus reference TRBV19 and TRBJ1-5, the full variable domain is DGGITQSPKYLFRKEGQNVTLSCEQNLNHDAMYWYRQDPGQGLRLIYYSQIVNDFQKGDIAEGYSVSREKKESFPLTVTSAQKNPTAFYLCASTLEYGQPQHFGDGTRLSIL.